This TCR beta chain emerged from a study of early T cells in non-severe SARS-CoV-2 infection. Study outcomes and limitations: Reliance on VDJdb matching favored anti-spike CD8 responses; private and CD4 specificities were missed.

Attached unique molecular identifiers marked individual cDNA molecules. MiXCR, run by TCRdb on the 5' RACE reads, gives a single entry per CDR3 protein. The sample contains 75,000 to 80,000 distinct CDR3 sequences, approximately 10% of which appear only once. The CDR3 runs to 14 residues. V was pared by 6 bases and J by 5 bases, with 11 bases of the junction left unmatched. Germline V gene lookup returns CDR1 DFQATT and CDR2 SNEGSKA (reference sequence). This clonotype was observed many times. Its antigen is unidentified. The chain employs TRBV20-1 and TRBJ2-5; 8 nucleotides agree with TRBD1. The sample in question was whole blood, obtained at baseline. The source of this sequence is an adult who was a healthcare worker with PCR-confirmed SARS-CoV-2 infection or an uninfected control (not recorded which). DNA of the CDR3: TGCAGTGCCCCGACTGACAGGGGTGCCGAGACCCAGTACTTC. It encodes CSAPTDRGAETQYF.